A single sample gave rise to the 24 T cell receptor beta chains below, sequenced in a study of T cell responses to AZD1222 COVID-19 vaccine. Some clones are missing from TCRdb's copy, which holds only in-frame ones; the method was immunoSEQ multiplex PCR. The repertoire holds roughly 150,000 clones, with approximately 88% as singletons. The material was peripheral blood, obtained 28 days after the second AZD1222 dose. The receptors stem from an adult who received the AZD1222 COVID-19 vaccine.

This chain connects TRBV5-1 to TRBJ1-2; 7 positions match TRBD1. Germline CDR1 and CDR2: SGHRS and YFSETQ. There are 16 residues in the CDR3. V was pared by 3 bases and J by 1 base, with 9 bases of the junction left unmatched. The CDR3 sequence is CASSYGQVPRNYGYTF. CDR3 nucleotide sequence: TGCGCCAGCAGCTACGGACAGGTCCCCCGTAACTATGGCTACACCTTC. Variable domain in full (rest from reference TRBV5-1 and TRBJ1-2): KAGVTQTPRYLIKTRGQQVTLSCSPISGHRSVSWYQQTPGQGLQFLFEYFSETQRNKGNFPGRFSGRQFSNSRSEMNVSTLELGDSALYLCASSYGQVPRNYGYTFGSGTRLTVV.

This chain connects TRBV6-1 to TRBJ1-1; D might be TRBD1 (5 bases). The CDR3 sequence is 13 residues long. The V end lost 2 bases, the J end lost 3 bases, and 7 bases lay between the germline ends. Germline lookup yields CDR1 MNHNS and CDR2 SASEGT. Here the CDR3 reads CASSELGDTEAFF. The CDR3 bases are TGTGCCAGCAGTGAACTAGGGGACACTGAAGCTTTCTTT.

CDR3 protein: CASSEQGYTGELFF. In nucleotides, the CDR3 is TGTGCCAGCAGCGAACAGGGATACACCGGGGAGCTGTTTTTT. The rearrangement uses TRBV3-1 (or the pseudogene TRBV3-2) and TRBJ2-2; D may be TRBD1 (6 bases). Germline-derived CDR1 and CDR2 are LGHDT and YNNKEL (reference sequence). The CDR3 is 14 residues long. The germline V and J ends were trimmed by 5 bases and 3 bases, with 10 bases remaining between them.

The V and J genes are TRBV19 and TRBJ1-1, with D perhaps TRBD1 (5 bases). Germline V gives CDR1 LNHDA, CDR2 SQIVND (reference sequence). The CDR3 is made up of 13 amino acids. The V end lost 3 bases, the J end lost 3 bases, and 8 bases lay between the germline ends. DNA for the CDR3: TGTGCCAGTAGTATCGGGGGTCACACTGAAGCTTTCTTT. It yields the protein CASSIGGHTEAFF.

The chain couples TRBV3-1 (or the pseudogene TRBV3-2) to TRBJ1-2; 7 bases fit TRBD1. The germline V gene has CDR1 LGHDT and CDR2 YNNKEL (reference sequence). The CDR3 length is 14 residues. The trim removed 5 bases at V and 5 bases at J, leaving 8 bases unmatched. DNA for the CDR3: TGTGCCAGCAGCAGGACAGGAGATTATTATGGCTACACCTTC. As protein: CASSRTGDYYGYTF.

The V gene is TRBV3-1 (or the pseudogene TRBV3-2), the J gene TRBJ2-5; 12 bases match TRBD2. Germline V gene lookup returns CDR1 LGHDT and CDR2 YNNKEL (reference sequence). With 4 bases clipped from V and 4 bases from J, the junction kept 10 bases outside the gene matches. The CDR3 loop spans 17 amino acids. DNA for the CDR3: TGTGCCAGCAGCCCTGTGGCTAGCGGGGGGGCAGGAGAGACCCAGTACTTC. Protein sequence: CASSPVASGGAGETQYF.

In nucleotides, the CDR3 is TGTGCCAGCAGCGTCGAGGGAAGCGGGCCGAGGGGTGAGCAGTTCTTC. Protein product: CASSVEGSGPRGEQFF. This chain links TRBV9 with TRBJ2-1, with a possible D match to TRBD2 (6 bases). Germline CDR1 SGDLS, CDR2 YYNGEE. V was shortened by 2 bases and J by 9 bases, with 21 bases between the two germline ends. This CDR3 has 16 residues.

Only a few counts were recorded for this clone. The chain's CDR3 is CASSHVGSYNSPLHF. The CDR3 bases are TGTGCCAGCAGTCACGTGGGGTCCTATAATTCACCCCTCCACTTT. V usage is TRBV14 and J usage is TRBJ1-6; D not certain. In germline, CDR1 is SGHDN, CDR2 FVKESK. V was pared by 6 bases and J by 1 base, with 10 bases between. This CDR3 has 15 amino acids. Supplemented by reference TRBV14 and TRBJ1-6, the full variable domain reads EAGVTQFPSHSVIEKGQTVTLRCDPISGHDNLYWYRRVMGKEIKFLLHFVKESKQDESGMPNNRFLAERTGGTYSTLKVQPAELEDSGVYFCASSHVGSYNSPLHFGNGTRLTVT.

This clone appeared once. The chain has TRBV4-2 and TRBJ2-7; D is ambiguous. CDR1 is LGHNA and CDR2 is YNFKEQ in the germline V gene. V lost 0 bases to trimming and J lost 0 bases, with 6 bases between them. CDR3 size: 14 residues. The CDR3 here is CASSQDRYSYEQYF. The CDR3 DNA reads TGTGCCAGCAGCCAAGATCGATACTCCTACGAGCAGTACTTC.

The gene calls are TRBV19 and TRBJ1-5; D possibly corresponds to TRBD1 (5 bases). Germline V gives CDR1 LNHDA, CDR2 SQIVND (reference sequence). V gave up 5 bases and J gave up 4 bases, with 9 bases separating them. There are 13 residues in the CDR3. Written as DNA, the CDR3 is TGTGCCAGTAGTCCGGGGGGAAATCAGCCCCAGCATTTT. Translating gives CASSPGGNQPQHF.

The chain employs TRBV5-1 and TRBJ1-1; TRBD1 is a possible D gene (5 bases). Trimming removed 0 bases at V and 1 base at J, with 10 bases between. Germline-derived CDR1 and CDR2 are SGHRS and YFSETQ. The CDR3 has 15 residues. This CDR3 is CASSLEAGRNTEAFF. The CDR3 nucleotides read TGCGCCAGCAGCTTGGAGGCAGGGAGGAACACTGAAGCTTTCTTT.

This clone was observed a handful of times. The chain has TRBV18 and TRBJ1-5; the D is unclear. Germline V gene lookup returns CDR1 KGHSH and CDR2 LQKENI. Trimming left V 3 bases short and J 5 bases short, with 17 bases between. CDR3 length: 16 residues. DNA for the CDR3: TGTGCCAGCTCACCCTCCGGGGTCTCTAGGGATCAGCCCCAGCATTTT. It yields the protein CASSPSGVSRDQPQHF. Based on the CDR3 plus reference TRBV18 and TRBJ1-5, the full variable domain is NAGVMQNPRHLVRRRGQEARLRCSPMKGHSHVYWYRQLPEEGLKFMVYLQKENIIDESGMPKERFSAEFPKEGPSILRIQQVVRGDSAAYFCASSPSGVSRDQPQHFGDGTRLSIL.

The V call is TRBV5-5, the J call TRBJ1-1; no definite D call. The germline gives CDR1 SGHKS, CDR2 YYEKEE (reference sequence). CDR3 length: 14 residues. Trimming cost V 7 bases and J 1 base, with 14 bases left between them. CDR3 coding DNA: TGTGCCAGCTTACGGTGGGCCCAGAACACTGAAGCTTTCTTT. This gives the protein CASLRWAQNTEAFF.

V and J are TRBV12-5 and TRBJ2-3; TRBD2 agrees at 15 bases. With V trimmed by 1 base and J by 4 bases, 6 bases remained unmatched. Germline V CDR1 and CDR2: LGHNT, FRNRAP. This CDR3 comprises 18 residues. The CDR3 sequence is CASGLAGLAGGVADTQYF. The CDR3 region has the DNA TGTGCTAGTGGTTTGGCGGGACTAGCGGGGGGAGTGGCAGATACGCAGTATTTT.

V and J are TRBV11-2 and TRBJ2-7, with D uncertain. Germline V CDR1 and CDR2: SGHAT, FQNNGV. V shed 1 base and J shed 12 bases, with 10 bases lying between them. The CDR3 is made up of 11 amino acids. Here the CDR3 DNA reads TGTGCCAGCAGCTTAGTGATGGATACGTACTTC. Residues: CASSLVMDTYF.

The chain couples TRBV6-5 to TRBJ1-6, with D unresolved. This CDR3 is 13 amino acids long. Trimming removed 10 bases from V and 5 bases from J, with 12 bases in between. Germline V lookup: CDR1 MNHEY, CDR2 SVGAGI. CDR3 coding DNA: TGTGCCACCCGAGCGGTAAATAATTCACCCCTCCACTTT. Protein: CATRAVNNSPLHF.

The rearrangement links TRBV7-2 to TRBJ2-3; TRBD2 is a possible D gene (6 bases). The CDR3 totals 14 residues. From germline, CDR1 is SGHTA and CDR2 FQGNSA. Trimming removed 3 bases at V and 3 bases at J, with 10 bases between. Written as DNA, the CDR3 is TGTGCCAGCAGCTTCCCCGGGACTACAGATACGCAGTATTTT. Translating it yields CASSFPGTTDTQYF.

The chain joins TRBV12-5 to TRBJ2-5; 7 bases line up with TRBD2. Germline V gene data show CDR1 as LGHNT and CDR2 as FRNRAP. Losses at the gene ends were 6 bases for V and 4 bases for J; bases not matched to a gene: 5. The CDR3 has 13 amino acids. CDR3 amino acids: CASGWGGGETQYF. As DNA, the CDR3 is TGTGCTAGTGGCTGGGGGGGTGGAGAGACCCAGTACTTC.

This chain uses TRBV10-3 with TRBJ1-5; 7 nucleotides align to TRBD1. The CDR3 is made up of 13 amino acids. Losses at the gene ends were 6 bases for V and 3 bases for J; bases not matched to a gene: 2. CDR1 ENHRY and CDR2 SYGVKD come from the germline V gene. The CDR3 bases are TGTGCCATCAGCGGGACAGACAATCAGCCCCAGCATTTT. This sequence encodes CAISGTDNQPQHF.

The chain has TRBV27 and TRBJ1-3; D is uncertain. The CDR3 length is 12 residues. Trimming took off 6 bases at V and 4 bases at J, with 7 bases between the two ends. Germline assignment: CDR1 MNHEY and CDR2 SMNVEV (reference sequence). Written as DNA, the CDR3 is TGTGCCAGCAGAGGATTAGGAAACACCATATATTTT. Its protein is CASRGLGNTIYF.

This chain uses TRBV19 with TRBJ1-1; the D gene is possibly TRBD1 (6 bases). The CDR3 spans 14 residues. V lost 5 bases and J 2 bases, leaving 12 bases between the germline ends. CDR1 and CDR2 (germline): LNHDA, SQIVND (reference sequence). The CDR3: CASSFWTDNTEAFF. The CDR3 coding sequence is TGTGCCAGTAGTTTCTGGACAGATAACACTGAAGCTTTCTTT.

V is TRBV7-6 and J is TRBJ2-5; 8 bases are shared with TRBD2. Germline V CDR1 and CDR2: SGHVS, FNYEAQ. Trimming at V came to 1 base and at J to 9 bases, leaving 7 bases not matched to a gene. The CDR3 loop spans 14 amino acids. Written as DNA, the CDR3 is TGTGCCAGCAGCTTAGGGGCTAGCGGGTACCCCCAGTACTTC. Its translation is CASSLGASGYPQYF. Full variable domain (outside the CDR3, taken from reference TRBV7-6 and TRBJ2-5): GAGVSQSPRYKVTKRGQDVALRCDPISGHVSLYWYRQALGQGPEFLTYFNYEAQQDKSGLPNDRFSAERPEGSISTLTIQRTEQRDSAMYRCASSLGASGYPQYFGPGTRLLVL.

V is TRBV13 and J is TRBJ2-2; 9 nucleotides align to TRBD2. Per germline, CDR1 PRHDT and CDR2 FYEKMQ (reference sequence). The V gene end was trimmed by 5 bases and the J gene end by 12 bases; junction bases not matched to a gene: 16. The CDR3 covers 16 residues. The CDR3 loop reads CASSRLAGSSSLKLFF. The CDR3 DNA is TGTGCCAGCAGCCGTCTAGCGGGGTCCTCCTCCCTAAAGCTGTTTTTT.

The chain joins TRBV7-5 to TRBJ1-6; the table's D call TRBD1 went unverified against the DNA. TRBV7-5 is marked as a pseudogene. The CDR3 covers 22 residues. The CDR3 reads CVRSFGQGRSTGEGNTNSPLHF. CDR3 DNA: TGTGTCAGAAGCTTCGGACAGGGGAGGTCTACAGGGGAGGGAAATACTAATTCACCCCTCCACTTT.